Listed below are T cell receptor beta chains from one sample, sequenced in a study of regulatory T cells in long-lasting Graves disease. MiXCR was run by TCRdb on the multiplex PCR reads, yielding one entry per CDR3 protein. Among 200,000 to 300,000 distinct CDR3 sequences listed, 20% were seen once. The specimen was peripheral blood mononuclear cells (PBMCs), collected at new diagnosis, from a patient treated with antithyroid drugs. The receptors stem from a female donor with Graves disease. Both conserved end residues are part of each CDR3. The D gene is left open where the match is weak. The size of a clone is reported for some rows only, either as once, few or many, or as a class for expanded clones.

14 TRBJ1-5 TRBV7-2 NA many CASSLDNSNQPQHF TGTGCCAGCAGCTTAGACAATAGCAATCAGCCCCAGCATTTT
15 TRBJ2-7 TRBV27 NA many CASGVRDTSSYEQYF TGTGCCAGCGGAGTCCGGGACACGAGCTCCTACGAGCAGTACTTC
15 TRBJ2-1 TRBV5-5 TRBD2 many CASSFWTSGGNEQFF TGTGCCAGCAGTTTCTGGACTAGCGGGGGTAATGAGCAGTTCTTC
13 TRBJ2-1 TRBV2 TRBD1 many CASTPDRANEQFF TGTGCCAGCACCCCGGACAGGGCCAATGAGCAGTTCTTC
16 TRBJ1-2 TRBV28 TRBD1 NA CASSQTPPGQNYGYTF TGTGCCAGCAGTCAGACTCCCCCGGGACAGAACTATGGCTACACCTTC
13 TRBJ1-4 TRBV7-2 TRBD1 many CASSLARQGGLFF TGTGCCAGCAGCTTAGCGAGACAGGGAGGTCTGTTTTTT
17 TRBJ2-2 TRBV12-3/TRBV12-4 TRBD2 NA CASGRLAGASNTGELFF TGTGCCAGCGGCAGACTAGCGGGGGCCTCGAACACCGGGGAGCTGTTTTTT
15 TRBJ2-7 TRBV5-1 NA NA CASSPGPGDPNEQYF TGCGCCAGCAGCCCGGGTCCAGGGGACCCCAACGAGCAGTACTTC
15 TRBJ2-1 TRBV20-1 TRBD2 many CSARALRREGNEQFF TGCAGTGCTAGAGCCCTACGGAGGGAGGGCAATGAGCAGTTCTTC
14 TRBJ2-1 TRBV5-1 NA NA CASSLEPSMGEQFF TGCGCCAGCAGCTTGGAACCTAGCATGGGTGAGCAGTTCTTC
15 TRBJ1-2 TRBV9 NA NA CASSVDIGVNYGYTF TGTGCCAGCAGCGTAGATATAGGGGTAAACTATGGCTACACCTTC
14 TRBJ1-2 TRBV5-5 NA many CASSQAGAGYGYTF TGCGCCAGCAGCCAAGCGGGCGCAGGCTATGGCTACACCTTC
14 TRBJ2-4 TRBV20-1 NA many CSARPDGESSIQYF TGCAGTGCTAGGCCCGACGGGGAGAGTAGCATTCAGTACTTC
14 TRBJ2-7 TRBV7-8 NA many CASSLPPGSYEQYF TGTGCCAGCAGCCTCCCCCCTGGGAGCTACGAGCAGTACTTC
13 TRBJ1-2 TRBV29-1 TRBD1 many CSVGGRDRRGYTF TGCAGCGTTGGAGGGAGGGACAGAAGGGGCTACACCTTC
19 TRBJ2-7 TRBV3-1 NA many CASSQGPGAYRLDDYEQYF TGTGCCAGCAGCCAAGGTCCGGGCGCCTACCGTTTGGACGACTACGAGCAGTACTTC